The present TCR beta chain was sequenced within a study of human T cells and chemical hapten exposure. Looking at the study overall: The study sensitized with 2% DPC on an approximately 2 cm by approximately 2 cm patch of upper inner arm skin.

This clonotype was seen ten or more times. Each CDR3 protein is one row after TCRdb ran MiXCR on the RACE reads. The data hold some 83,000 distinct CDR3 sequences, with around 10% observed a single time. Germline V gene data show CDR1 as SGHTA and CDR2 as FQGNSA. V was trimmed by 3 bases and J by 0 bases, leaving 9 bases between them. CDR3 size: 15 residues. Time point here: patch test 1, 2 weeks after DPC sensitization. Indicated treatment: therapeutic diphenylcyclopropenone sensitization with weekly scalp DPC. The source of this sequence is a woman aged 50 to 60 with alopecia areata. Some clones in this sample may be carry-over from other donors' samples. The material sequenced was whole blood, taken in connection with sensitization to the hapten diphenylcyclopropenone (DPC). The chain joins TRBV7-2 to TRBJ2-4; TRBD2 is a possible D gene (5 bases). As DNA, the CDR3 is TGTGCCAGCAGCTTTGGACTGCTAGCCAAAAACATTCAGTACTTC. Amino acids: CASSFGLLAKNIQYF.